Below, one TCR beta chain is given with its context. Its cognate antigen is unknown. The germline gives CDR1 MDHEN, CDR2 SYDVKM. The V end was cut by 5 bases, the J end by 8 bases, with 9 bases between. The CDR3 is 11 amino acids. This entry belongs to a study of cytomegalovirus exposure and HLA in healthy donors. PCR used 60 Vbeta primers and 13 Jbeta primers. Produced via immunoSEQ multiplex PCR; TCRdb's table is partial and in-frame only. Altogether 60,000 to 70,000 clones are present, just over 75% being singletons, with the ten largest covering around 6%. Study-wide points: The study flagged around 150 TCR beta chains as cytomegalovirus-associated. A previous analysis found most TCR beta V segments productive roughly 87% or roughly 30% of the time.

Sequencing was done on a sample of PBMCs. V and J are TRBV28 and TRBJ1-2; perhaps TRBD1 as D (6 bases). This TCR was recovered from a man aged 50-59 years in good health and CMV-seronegative. The DNA for the CDR3 is TGTGCCAGCAGTCACAGGGACGGCTACACCTTC. Its translation is CASSHRDGYTF.